The 10 T cell receptor beta chains in this list originate from one sample, sequenced in a study of blood T cell repertoires in COVID-19. The repertoire was sequenced with immunoSEQ multiplex PCR; TCRdb's copy has only in-frame clones and lacks some. The table shows roughly 290,000 clones, with approximately 85% occurring only once. Sequenced input: peripheral blood. The receptors stem from a human donor with COVID-19, enrolled during active disease. The donor label of this sample is uncertain.

V is TRBV28 and J is TRBJ2-7; 8 bases align to TRBD2. The CDR3 runs 17 residues. Germline-derived CDR1 and CDR2 are MDHEN and SYDVKM. J gave up 4 bases and V 3 bases, and 14 bases lay outside the gene matches. In DNA form, the CDR3 reads TGTGCCAGCAGTTTTACCCAACTAGCGGACGTCCTATACGAGCAGTACTTC. It is translated as CASSFTQLADVLYEQYF.

The V and J genes are TRBV18 and TRBJ1-2; 9 nucleotides agree with TRBD1. CDR3 size: 15 residues. Germline CDR1 is KGHSH and CDR2 is LQKENI. V lost 2 bases, J lost 7 bases, and 8 bases stayed unmatched. CDR3 sequence: CASSPSGQGMVGYTF. The CDR3 coding sequence is TGTGCCAGCTCACCATCGGGACAGGGAATGGTTGGCTACACCTTC.

This clone appeared once. The chain has TRBV6-2 or TRBV6-3 and TRBJ1-2, with D tentatively TRBD1 (6 bases). Trimming left V 6 bases short and J 6 bases short, with 14 bases between. The germline V gene has CDR1 MNHEY and CDR2 SVGEGT. The CDR3 loop spans 13 amino acids. The chain's CDR3 is CASSFPQGNGYTF. DNA of the CDR3: TGTGCCAGCAGCTTCCCCCAGGGGAATGGCTACACCTTC.

The chain recombines TRBV27 with TRBJ1-1, with D possibly being TRBD1 (5 bases). The CDR3 is 19 residues long. V gave up 2 bases and J gave up 1 base, with 23 bases separating them. Per germline, CDR1 MNHEY and CDR2 SMNVEV (reference sequence). Here the CDR3 DNA reads TGTGCCAGCAGTTTACGGACCCCCGGGACTAACATGGGGAACACTGAAGCTTTCTTT. As protein: CASSLRTPGTNMGNTEAFF.

With regard to this clone: The junction and the germline gene differ at one end; a read error may be behind it. The chain uses TRBV5-1 and TRBJ1-2; TRBD1 matches at 11 bases. CDR3 length: 11 residues. Germline V gene sequence: CDR1 SGHRS, CDR2 YFSETQ. The CDR3 protein is CASSQGQGDSF. The CDR3 DNA follows: TGCGCCAGCAGCCAGGGACAGGGGGACTCCTTC.

The V call is TRBV5-1, the J call TRBJ2-1, with D perhaps matching TRBD1 (5 bases). Germline V gene sequence: CDR1 SGHRS, CDR2 YFSETQ. The CDR3 runs to 15 residues. V gave up 4 bases and J gave up 4 bases, with 15 bases separating them. The CDR3 reads CASSTQGGFYNEQFF. The CDR3 DNA is TGCGCCAGCAGCACCCAGGGTGGGTTTTACAATGAGCAGTTCTTC.

This clone showed up just once. The rearrangement joins TRBV19 to TRBJ1-5; D uncertain. Germline assignment: CDR1 LNHDA and CDR2 SQIVND (reference sequence). The CDR3 contains 15 residues. Trimming removed 3 bases from V and 6 bases from J, with 15 bases in between. The CDR3 nucleotides read TGTGCCAGTAGTATTCAGGACGCGGGTGGTCAGCCCCAGCATTTT. The encoded protein is CASSIQDAGGQPQHF.

V usage is TRBV5-6 and J usage is TRBJ2-1; tentatively, D is TRBD1 (5 bases). Trimming took 4 bases from V and 7 from J, leaving 18 bases between them. The length of the CDR3 is 15 residues. Germline V gene data show CDR1 as SGHDT and CDR2 as YYEEEE. The CDR3 DNA is TGTGCCAGCAGCCGCGACAGACCAAAGGGAAATGAGCAGTTCTTC. Its protein product is CASSRDRPKGNEQFF.

The chain employs TRBV23-1 and TRBJ2-1; 10 nucleotides match TRBD2. TRBV23-1 belongs to the ORF category, with a function that is uncertain. After removal of 3 bases from V and 5 bases from J, the junction contained 4 bases not matched to a gene. This CDR3 has 15 amino acids. CDR3 loop: CASSQAGLANNEQFF. The CDR3 DNA follows: TGCGCCAGCAGTCAGGCGGGACTAGCGAACAATGAGCAGTTCTTC.

V usage is TRBV5-1 and J usage is TRBJ2-1; 7 nucleotides line up with TRBD1. CDR3 length: 15 amino acids. Trimming removed 0 bases from V and 5 bases from J; junction bases left unmatched: 5. The germline V gene has CDR1 SGHRS and CDR2 YFSETQ. The CDR3 sequence: CASSLVVQGHNEQFF. The CDR3 bases are TGCGCCAGCAGCTTGGTTGTACAGGGGCACAATGAGCAGTTCTTC.